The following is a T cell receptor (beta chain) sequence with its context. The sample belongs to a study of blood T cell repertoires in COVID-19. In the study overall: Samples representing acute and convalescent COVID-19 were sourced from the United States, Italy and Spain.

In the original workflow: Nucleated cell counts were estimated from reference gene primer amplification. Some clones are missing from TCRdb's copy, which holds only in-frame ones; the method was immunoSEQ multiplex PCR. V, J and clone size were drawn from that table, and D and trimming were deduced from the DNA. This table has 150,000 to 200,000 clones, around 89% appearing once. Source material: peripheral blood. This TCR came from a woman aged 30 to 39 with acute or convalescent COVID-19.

The CDR3 spells CASSFQTGTGQPQHF. The CDR3 bases are TGTGCCAGTAGTTTCCAGACAGGGACAGGTCAGCCCCAGCATTTT. The chain combines TRBV19 with TRBJ1-5, with TRBD1 matching over 8 bases. V gave up 5 bases and J gave up 6 bases; unmatched junction bases: 9. Germline V gene data show CDR1 as LNHDA and CDR2 as SQIVND (reference sequence). The CDR3 contains 15 residues.